One sample yielded the 5 T cell receptor beta chains listed below, sequenced in a study of shared clonotypes between healthy human individuals. The table came from immunoSEQ multiplex PCR; TCRdb's copy has only in-frame clones and leaves some out. The sample yields about 980,000 clones, around 80% seen once. Specimen: memory CD4+ T cells sorted from blood. The subset: CD45RA-negative fraction. These receptors originate from a man between 18 and 35 years old in good health.

The chain couples TRBV5-6 to TRBJ2-1; 7 bases align to TRBD1. This CDR3 region has 15 residues. J lost 9 bases, V lost 1 base, and 10 bases had no gene match. CDR1 is SGHDT and CDR2 is YYEEEE in the germline V gene. CDR3: CASSLNRGLDGEQFF. The CDR3 nucleotides read TGTGCCAGCAGCTTGAACAGGGGATTAGATGGTGAGCAGTTCTTC.

The chain is built from TRBV4-2 and TRBJ2-3; D call uncertain. From germline, CDR1 is LGHNA and CDR2 YNFKEQ. The V gene lost 1 base and the J gene lost 4 bases, with 15 bases spanning the gap. CDR3 length equals 16 residues. This CDR3 reads CASSQGVPIAPDTQYF. CDR3 nucleotide sequence: TGTGCCAGCAGCCAAGGAGTGCCAATCGCCCCAGATACGCAGTATTTT.

The genes are TRBV4-1 and TRBJ2-3, with TRBD1 matching 8 bases. Germline V gives CDR1 MGHRA, CDR2 YSYEKL. CDR3 size: 15 residues. J lost 2 bases, V lost 4 bases, and 5 bases had no gene match. The CDR3 here is CASSLRQGSTDTQYF. In DNA, the CDR3 is TGCGCCAGCAGCCTCAGACAGGGGTCCACAGATACGCAGTATTTT.

The CDR3 region is CASSTLAGRLVEQYF. CDR3 sequence (DNA): TGTGCCAGCTCAACCCTAGCGGGGCGATTAGTGGAGCAGTACTTC. This chain joins TRBV18 and TRBJ2-7; 9 bases fit TRBD2. Germline CDR1 and CDR2: KGHSH and LQKENI. The CDR3 covers 15 residues. J was trimmed by 7 bases and V by 5 bases; bases with no gene match: 12.

V is TRBV4-3 and J is TRBJ2-7; 8 nucleotides line up with TRBD2. The CDR3 has 16 residues. Germline CDR1 reads LGHNA; CDR2 reads YSLEER. The junction had 8 bases not matched to a gene; V was cut back by 0 bases and J by 4 bases. CDR3 DNA: TGCGCCAGCAGCCAAGAATGGGGACTAGTCGTTTACGAGCAGTACTTC. Encoded protein: CASSQEWGLVVYEQYF.